The clone carrying this T cell receptor beta chain occurred once. What it binds is unknown. Sample treatment: oral pan-JAK inhibitor, 5-10 mg twice daily. This specimen comes from a study of CD8+ T cells in alopecia areata. Overall study context: Tofacitinib exposure lasted 6 to 18 months, followed by 6 months off drug. Findings and caveats of the study: Among the 100 top clones, expanded CD8+ clones, like scalp clonality, were significantly decreased by tofacitinib. Clonality in lesional scalp, especially alopecia totalis/universalis, exceeded that of normal scalp.

RNA was extracted and reverse transcribed into cDNA as the sequencing template. Profiled with immunoSEQ multiplex PCR; TCRdb holds only in-frame clones, not every one. The sample has about 200,000 clones; around three fifths are singletons. The sequence derives from a human donor with alopecia areata. The specimen was CD4+ T cells sorted from blood, collected at week 4, from a patient treated with tofacitinib.

CDR3 nucleotides: TGTGCCAGCAGGAACAGGGGCGAGCAGTACTTC. The encoded protein is CASRNRGEQYF. The chain employs TRBV2 and TRBJ2-7, with 7 bases lining up with TRBD1. The CDR3 is 11 amino acids. V lost 6 bases and J lost 6; bases outside the gene matches: 2. Germline values: CDR1 SNHLY, CDR2 FYNNEI.